One T cell receptor (beta chain) is described in this entry. Antigen: not known. MiXCR, run by TCRdb on the reads, gives a single entry per CDR3 protein. The sample yields hundreds of thousands of distinct CDR3 sequences, more than 25% seen once. This sample is part of a study of T cell repertoires in cytomegalovirus infection. Study-wide context: The study used recently identified HLA-C-restricted and well-studied HLA-B-restricted CMV epitopes. A matching HLA type, together with CMV infection, was signaled by public TCR beta signatures.

Points from the study as a whole: The cumulative frequency of public TCR beta families identified carriers of CMV plus the relevant HLA. Ex vivo, HLA-C-restricted CMV-specific TCR beta clonotypes prevailed over the rest of the response.

V was trimmed by 5 bases and J by 13 bases, leaving 15 bases between them. The length of the CDR3 is 12 residues. The germline CDR1 and CDR2 sequences are MNHEY and SMNVEV (reference sequence). The sequencing here drew on cultured CD8+ T cells from PBMCs, taken from culture after CMV antigen stimulation. This sequence originates from a human donor in good health (CMV status not recorded). Some clones in this sample may be carry-over from other donors' samples. The chain uses TRBV27 and TRBJ2-4, with D perhaps TRBD2 (6 bases). The CDR3 coding sequence is TGTGCCAGCAGTCCACCGGCGGGGCCACAGTACTTC. It yields the protein CASSPPAGPQYF.